The 16 T cell receptor beta chains presented below share a single source sample, sequenced in a study of vaccination effects on CD4 cells after COVID-19. Their cognate antigens are unknown. ViraFEST expansion of antigen-specific CD4+ T cells with viral peptide pools preceded sequencing. CD4+ T cells were isolated after 10 days of culture. Infection with SARS-CoV-2 occurred in the person between March and December 2020, and PCR confirmed it. Only in-frame clones appear in the TCRdb table, and some are missing; sequencing was by immunoSEQ multiplex PCR. This sample has about 24,000 clones, with 76% found just once. Material: CD4+ T cells from PBMCs cultured with SARS-CoV-2 spike peptides, obtained before COVID-19 vaccination. Receptors were obtained from a human donor who had a prior SARS-CoV-2 infection.

The chain carries TRBV19 and TRBJ2-2; D tentatively reads TRBD1 or TRBD2 (6 bases each). Per germline, CDR1 LNHDA and CDR2 SQIVND (reference sequence). The CDR3 contains 15 residues. V lost 7 bases to trimming and J lost 1 base, with 13 bases between them. The chain's CDR3 is CASKEGGWNTGELFF. The CDR3 DNA is TGTGCCAGTAAGGAGGGGGGATGGAACACCGGGGAGCTGTTTTTT. The whole variable domain, filled in from reference TRBV19 and TRBJ2-2, reads DGGITQSPKYLFRKEGQNVTLSCEQNLNHDAMYWYRQDPGQGLRLIYYSQIVNDFQKGDIAEGYSVSREKKESFPLTVTSAQKNPTAFYLCASKEGGWNTGELFFGEGSRLTVL.

The chain employs TRBV2 and TRBJ2-3; D not certain. This CDR3 spans 14 amino acids. Deletions cut 4 bases from V and 4 bases from J, with 12 bases between. Germline CDR1 is SNHLY and CDR2 is FYNNEI. The CDR3 DNA reads TGTGCCAGCAGTGTATGGGTCCCTGCAGATACGCAGTATTTT. It specifies CASSVWVPADTQYF.

This chain uses TRBV6-6 with TRBJ1-5; no reliable D call. The ends were cut back, 8 bases at V and 9 bases at J, with 5 bases in the middle. The CDR3 runs to 9 residues. Germline CDR1 reads MNHNY; CDR2 reads SVGAGI (reference sequence). CDR3 sequence: CASLVPQHF. The CDR3 nucleotides read TGTGCCAGCTTAGTGCCCCAGCATTTT.

The chain combines TRBV19 with TRBJ2-7; weak D call: TRBD1 (5 bases). V lost 5 bases and J 6 bases, leaving 14 bases between the germline ends. This CDR3 contains 13 residues. CDR1 and CDR2 (germline): LNHDA, SQIVND (reference sequence). The DNA for the CDR3 is TGTGCCAGTAGTGAGACAGCAACAACCGAGCAGTACTTC. It is translated as CASSETATTEQYF.

The chain couples TRBV20-1 to TRBJ1-2; D is perhaps TRBD1 (5 bases). V was shortened by 3 bases and J by 8 bases, with 16 bases between the two germline ends. CDR1 and CDR2 from the germline V gene are DFQATT and SNEGSKA (reference sequence). The CDR3 is 13 residues long. The CDR3 DNA reads TGCAGTGCTAGTCGGGGACCCGGTGGGGGCTACACCTTC. Translating it yields CSASRGPGGGYTF.

The rearrangement links TRBV5-4 to TRBJ2-1, with a possible D match to TRBD2 (6 bases). Germline lookup yields CDR1 SGHNT and CDR2 YYREEE (reference sequence). The V gene lost 4 bases and the J gene lost 12 bases, with 32 bases spanning the gap. The CDR3 consists of 18 residues. The CDR3 coding sequence is TGTGCCAGCAGCATGACGGGGCTACACCCCGGGGGATTCCTTTCGCAGTTCTTC. Its translation is CASSMTGLHPGGFLSQFF.

This chain uses TRBV30 with TRBJ2-4, with D perhaps TRBD2 (5 bases). CDR3 length: 13 amino acids. Trimming removed 7 bases from V and 0 bases from J, with 10 bases in between. Per germline, CDR1 GTSNPN and CDR2 SVGIG (reference sequence). DNA for the CDR3: TGTGCCTTAGAGGGTGAAGCCAAAAACATTCAGTACTTC. Translating gives CALEGEAKNIQYF. Using reference TRBV30 and TRBJ2-4 for the parts outside the CDR3, the full variable domain is SQTIHQWPATLVQPVGSPLSLECTVEGTSNPNLYWYRQAAGRGLQLLFYSVGIGQISSEVPQNLSASRPQDRQFILSSKKLLLSDSGFYLCALEGEAKNIQYFGAGTRLSVL.

This clone occurred a few times. J is TRBJ2-3 and V is TRBV6-4; 10 bases are shared with TRBD2. The V segment lost 4 bases and the J segment 2 bases; nucleotides outside the gene matches: 3. There are 15 residues in the CDR3. Germline loops: CDR1 MRHNA, CDR2 SNTAGT. CDR3 residues: CASSVAGGATDTQYF. For the CDR3, the DNA is TGTGCCAGCAGTGTAGCGGGAGGCGCCACAGATACGCAGTATTTT.

The chain has TRBV24-1 and TRBJ2-1; D call uncertain. Trimming removed 2 bases at V and 5 bases at J, with 12 bases between. The CDR3 is made up of 15 amino acids. Germline V gene lookup returns CDR1 KGHDR and CDR2 SFDVKD. The CDR3 coding sequence is TGTGCCACCAGTGATTCGGCGGCTTGGGACAATGAGCAGTTCTTC. It is translated as CATSDSAAWDNEQFF.

The J gene is TRBJ1-2, the V gene TRBV5-1, with D unresolved. The CDR3 covers 13 residues. CDR1 is SGHRS and CDR2 is YFSETQ in the germline V gene. V was pared by 1 base and J by 8 bases, with 12 bases between. The DNA for the CDR3 is TGCGCCAGCAGCTTGTTTGTCTTCGGGGGCTACACCTTC. It is translated as CASSLFVFGGYTF. The variable domain in full, with the rest retrieved from reference TRBV5-1 and TRBJ1-2, is KAGVTQTPRYLIKTRGQQVTLSCSPISGHRSVSWYQQTPGQGLQFLFEYFSETQRNKGNFPGRFSGRQFSNSRSEMNVSTLELGDSALYLCASSLFVFGGYTFGSGTRLTVV.

CDR3 region: CASSHQGVGYGYTF. The CDR3 DNA follows: TGTGCCAGCAGCCACCAGGGGGTGGGCTATGGCTACACCTTC. The J gene is TRBJ1-2, the V gene TRBV5-6; the match to TRBD1 covers 7 bases. The CDR3 loop spans 14 amino acids. Unmatched junction bases numbered 7, after V lost 4 bases and J lost 4 bases. From germline, CDR1 is SGHDT and CDR2 YYEEEE.

This clone was counted a few times. The V call is TRBV19, the J call TRBJ2-2, with 9 positions matching TRBD1. Germline V gene lookup returns CDR1 LNHDA and CDR2 SQIVND (reference sequence). The CDR3 runs to 18 residues. The J segment lost 0 bases and the V segment lost 6 bases, leaving 11 bases of the junction unmatched. The DNA for the CDR3 is TGTGCCAGTAGCAGAGACCGGGACAGGGTAGCGAACACCGGGGAGCTGTTTTTT. Protein sequence: CASSRDRDRVANTGELFF. Drawing the rest from reference TRBV19 and TRBJ2-2, the complete variable domain is DGGITQSPKYLFRKEGQNVTLSCEQNLNHDAMYWYRQDPGQGLRLIYYSQIVNDFQKGDIAEGYSVSREKKESFPLTVTSAQKNPTAFYLCASSRDRDRVANTGELFFGEGSRLTVL.

This clone has a count of ten or more. The chain links TRBV5-1 to TRBJ1-4, with 7 bases matching TRBD1. Germline V gives CDR1 SGHRS, CDR2 YFSETQ. Trimming at V came to 4 bases and at J to 7 bases, leaving 13 bases not matched to a gene. The CDR3 has 16 amino acids. Written as DNA, the CDR3 is TGCGCCAGCAGCGTGGGGGCGACAGGGTTGGGTGAAAAACTGTTTTTT. Its protein product is CASSVGATGLGEKLFF.

This clone was counted between two and nine times. This CDR3 is CASSHRFMNTEAFF. In DNA, the CDR3 is TGTGCCAGCAGTCACAGGTTCATGAACACTGAAGCTTTCTTT. V gene TRBV2 combines with J gene TRBJ1-1; D possibly corresponds to TRBD1 (5 bases). Germline-derived CDR1 and CDR2 are SNHLY and FYNNEI. The CDR3 spans 14 residues. V lost 5 bases to trimming and J lost 0 bases, with 10 bases between them.

The J gene is TRBJ1-2, the V gene TRBV28; 8 nucleotides agree with TRBD1. The CDR3 has 15 amino acids. V shed 10 bases and J 7 bases; nucleotides not matched to a gene: 17. CDR1 is MDHEN and CDR2 is SYDVKM in the germline V gene. In DNA form, the CDR3 reads TGTGCCACCGTACCTACAGGTGACAGGGGAGGTGGCTACACCTTC. Its translation: CATVPTGDRGGGYTF.

This clone has a single count. The chain links TRBV27 to TRBJ1-2, with a tentative D call TRBD1 (5 bases). Germline CDR1 is MNHEY and CDR2 is SMNVEV (reference sequence). Trimming pared 3 bases from V and 6 bases from J, leaving 11 bases between. The CDR3 has 13 amino acids. The CDR3 DNA is TGTGCCAGCAGTTTTCGGGGCGGTGATGGCTACACCTTC. This encodes CASSFRGGDGYTF.